This T cell receptor (gamma chain) came from a study of Vδ1+ human thymocytes. Study-wide points: Unlike peripheral blood Vdelta1+ controls, thymic delta-chain sequences included about 20% Vdelta2 and few Vdelta3. Thymic TRG and TRD repertoires appeared highly polyclonal, with Gaussian CDR3 length distributions.

The template was reverse-transcribed extracted RNA. CDR3 amplicons came from multiplex PCR with pooled V-gene forward and constant-region reverse primers. TCRdb used CATT to re-call clones from the multiplex PCR reads. This sample yields 35,000 or so gamma-chain clones, of which 20% to 25% are seen a single time; about 1.8% belongs to the top ten. There are a few counts of this clone. The target antigen is unknown. Germline V gene sequence: CDR1 EGSNGY, CDR2 YDSYNSKV. This CDR3 is 13 amino acids long. The ends lost 0 bases at V and 10 bases at J; junction bases unmatched: 9. The sorted cells were CD3+ Vdelta1+ Vdelta2- thymocytes from alphabeta-depleted thymus. Purity of the sorted Vdelta1+ thymocytes ranged from 98% to 99.6%.

This chain links TRGV2 with TRGJ1 or TRGJ2. This sequence was found in a girl less than two years old who had congenital heart surgery. The specimen was Vdelta1+ gamma-delta thymocytes from the thymus. Documented subset: FACS-sorted CD3+ TCRalphabeta- TCRVdelta1+ TCRVdelta2- thymocytes. In DNA form, the CDR3 reads TGTGCCACCTGGGACGGGCTGTATTCGAAGAAACTCTTT. Amino acids: CATWDGLYSKKLF.